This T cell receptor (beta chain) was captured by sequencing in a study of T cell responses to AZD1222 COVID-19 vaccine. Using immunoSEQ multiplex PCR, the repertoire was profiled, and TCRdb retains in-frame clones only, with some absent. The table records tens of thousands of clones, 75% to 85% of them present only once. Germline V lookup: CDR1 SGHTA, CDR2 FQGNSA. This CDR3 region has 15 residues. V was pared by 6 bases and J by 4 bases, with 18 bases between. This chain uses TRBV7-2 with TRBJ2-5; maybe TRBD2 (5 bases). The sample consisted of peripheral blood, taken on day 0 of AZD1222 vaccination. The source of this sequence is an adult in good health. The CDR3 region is CASRAPELGRETQYF. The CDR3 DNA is TGTGCCAGCAGAGCACCTGAGCTTGGGAGAGAGACCCAGTACTTC. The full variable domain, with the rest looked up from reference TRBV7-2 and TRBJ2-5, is GAGVSQSPSNKVTEKGKDVELRCDPISGHTALYWYRQSLGQGLEFLIYFQGNSAPDKSGLPSDRFSAERTGGSVSTLTIQRTQQEDSAVYLCASRAPELGRETQYFGPGTRLLVL.